The 2 T cell receptor beta chains reported below all come from one sample, sequenced in a study of blood T cell repertoires in COVID-19. Here immunoSEQ multiplex PCR was the method, and the copy in TCRdb shows in-frame clones only, minus some. The table has about 230,000 clones, around 83% seen once. The sequenced sample was peripheral blood. These receptor sequences come from a woman aged 45-65 years with acute or convalescent COVID-19.

The chain uses TRBV6-5 and TRBJ1-4, with a tentative D call TRBD1 (6 bases). The germline CDR1 and CDR2 sequences are MNHEY and SVGAGI. The germline V and J ends were trimmed by 2 bases and 3 bases, with 7 bases remaining between them. The CDR3 spans 14 residues. CDR3 protein: CASSYTGPNEKLFF. As DNA, the CDR3 is TGTGCCAGCAGTTACACAGGGCCTAATGAAAAACTGTTTTTT.

V usage is TRBV4-3 and J usage is TRBJ1-4, with 10 bases matching TRBD1. The junction had 1 base not matched to a gene; V was cut back by 1 base and J by 5 bases. Germline loops: CDR1 LGHNA, CDR2 YSLEER. This CDR3 comprises 15 residues. The CDR3 DNA follows: TGCGCCAGCAGCCAAGGGGGACAGGGGAATGAAAAACTGTTTTTT. It translates to CASSQGGQGNEKLFF.